In this sample, the clone carrying this T cell receptor beta chain turned up a few times. The junction does not match germline at one end; this may be a read error. The data originate from a study of T-cell memory formation after mild COVID-19. Using constant-segment primers, 5'RACE produced TCR alpha and TCR beta cDNA libraries carrying sample barcodes and UMIs. TCRdb re-called the 5' RACE reads through MiXCR, storing one row per CDR3 protein. The repertoire includes hundreds of thousands of distinct CDR3 sequences, roughly an eighth of them detected once, and about a fifth sits in the top ten. Looked up from germline, CDR1 is SGHVS and CDR2 is FQNEAQ. The CDR3 covers 11 residues.

The chain links TRBV7-8 to TRBJ2-5; D possibly corresponds to TRBD2 (6 bases). The sequencing input was PBMCs or a T cell subset sorted from them (not recorded which). This TCR came from a young man who had mild COVID-19 (a few samples of this study predate the infection). Cell type and time point are not known. The CDR3 DNA sequence: TGTGCCAGCAGCGCGGACTACCTGGGGGGTTTC. As protein: CASSADYLGGF.